Following are 27 T cell receptor beta chains from one sample sequenced in a study of metastatic and nonmetastatic thyroid tumors. Patients had received no treatment of any kind before thyroid surgery. TCRdb re-analyzed the PCR reads through MiXCR. The sample has about 38,000 clones; around 30% are singletons. Sequences were obtained from blood. The receptors here all came from a male donor with papillary thyroid cancer or a benign thyroid nodule (not recorded which). Some clones in this sample may be carry-over from other donors' samples.

This chain links TRBV20-1 with TRBJ1-6; 7 nucleotides agree with TRBD1. This CDR3 is built from 14 residues. The V gene end was trimmed by 5 bases and the J gene end by 9 bases; junction bases not matched to a gene: 10. Germline CDR1 is DFQATT and CDR2 is SNEGSKA (reference sequence). The CDR3 bases are TGCAGTGCTTCCGAGGGGGCAGGGAGTTCACCCCTCCACTTT. Protein: CSASEGAGSSPLHF.

This clone has a handful of counts. This chain joins TRBV11-2 and TRBJ1-5, with a possible D match to TRBD1 (5 bases). The length of the CDR3 is 16 residues. Germline values: CDR1 SGHAT, CDR2 FQNNGV. Trimming took 2 bases from V and 1 from J, leaving 12 bases between them. Written as DNA, the CDR3 is TGTGCCAGCAGCTTAAGCAGGGCGGGAAGCAATCAGCCCCAGCATTTT. Encoded protein: CASSLSRAGSNQPQHF.

The gene calls are TRBV7-8 and TRBJ1-2; D not certain. V lost 1 base and J 2 bases, leaving 5 bases between the germline ends. CDR1 and CDR2 (germline): SGHVS, FQNEAQ. This CDR3 contains 13 residues. The CDR3 region is CASSLGWNYGYTF. The CDR3 region has the DNA TGTGCCAGCAGCTTAGGTTGGAACTATGGCTACACCTTC.

The chain couples TRBV7-9 to TRBJ1-1; no firm D call. The CDR3 is made up of 12 amino acids. CDR1 is SEHNR and CDR2 is FQNEAQ in the germline V gene (reference sequence). V shed 1 base and J shed 10 bases, with 10 bases lying between them. Written as DNA, the CDR3 is TGTGCCAGCAGCTTAGGTACTGGGCGAGCTTTCTTT. Protein sequence: CASSLGTGRAFF.

This clone was recorded many times. The gene calls are TRBV19 and TRBJ1-5, with 9 bases identical to TRBD1. V shed 2 bases and J 9 bases; nucleotides not matched to a gene: 8. CDR1 is LNHDA, CDR2 SQIVND, per germline (reference sequence). The CDR3 sequence is 15 residues long. The DNA for the CDR3 is TGTGCCAGTAGTATAACGGGACAGGGCGGACGGCCCCAGCATTTT. It specifies CASSITGQGGRPQHF.

This clone was seen repeatedly, ten times or more. CDR3 in DNA: TGTGCCAGCAGCGTAACTTTCAGCGGGATAAATACGCAGTATTTT. Translated, it gives CASSVTFSGINTQYF. J is TRBJ2-3 and V is TRBV9, with 7 bases that match TRBD2. Germline V gene sequence: CDR1 SGDLS, CDR2 YYNGEE. The J segment lost 7 bases and the V segment lost 1 base, leaving 9 bases of the junction unmatched. This CDR3 contains 15 residues.

In its sample, this clone was seen a few times. V usage is TRBV6-6 and J usage is TRBJ2-1; tentatively, D is TRBD2 (6 bases). The CDR3 totals 16 residues. The germline V gene encodes CDR1 MNHNY and CDR2 SVGAGI (reference sequence). V was shortened by 0 bases and J by 0 bases, with 9 bases between the two germline ends. In DNA form, the CDR3 reads TGTGCCAGCAGTTACTCCGCGGGGAGCTCCTACAATGAGCAGTTCTTC. Translating gives CASSYSAGSSYNEQFF.

This clone was counted at least ten times. CDR3 amino acids: CASSLDGRSTDTQYF. The CDR3 nucleotides read TGTGCCAGCAGCTTAGATGGACGGAGCACAGATACGCAGTATTTT. The chain uses TRBV7-9 and TRBJ2-3; D remains ambiguous. The V and J ends lost 1 base and 0 bases respectively, with 8 bases between them. This CDR3 spans 15 amino acids. Germline-derived CDR1 and CDR2 are SEHNR and FQNEAQ (reference sequence).

At least ten counts were recorded for this clone. This CDR3 reads CASSQRGSRQTQYF. CDR3 nucleotide sequence: TGTGCCAGCAGCCAAAGAGGGAGTCGCCAGACCCAGTACTTC. V and J are TRBV3-1 and TRBJ2-5; a possible D gene is TRBD2 (5 bases). Per the germline V gene, CDR1 is LGHDT and CDR2 is YNNKEL (reference sequence). This CDR3 spans 14 amino acids. V was trimmed by 2 bases and J by 6 bases, leaving 13 bases between them.

Judged by abundance, this clone is medium-sized (0.01 to 0.1%). CDR3 bases: TGTGCCAGCAGCATCGACAGGGGCACTGAAGCTTTCTTT. The encoded protein is CASSIDRGTEAFF. V is TRBV12-3 or TRBV12-4 and J is TRBJ1-1; 8 bases are a match to TRBD1. With V trimmed by 6 bases and J by 4 bases, 4 bases remained unmatched. The CDR3 spans 13 residues.

Points on this clone: Being one base from a much bigger clone, this may be a read error. The genes are TRBV10-1 and TRBJ1-4, with D possibly TRBD1 on 5 matching bases. The germline V gene has CDR1 WNHNN and CDR2 SYGVQD (reference sequence). This CDR3 has 16 residues. Trimming pared 6 bases from V and 5 bases from J, leaving 19 bases between. The CDR3: CASSLVVQGVNEKLFF. As DNA, the CDR3 is TGCGCCAGCAGCCTAGTAGTCCAGGGAGTGAATGAAAAACTGTTTTTT.

This sequence joins TRBV18 and TRBJ1-1; D gene uncertain. The germline V gene has CDR1 KGHSH and CDR2 LQKENI. The CDR3 is 13 amino acids. V dropped 5 bases and J dropped 1 base, with 8 bases sitting between them. CDR3 sequence: CASSSSGNTEAFF. The CDR3 region has the DNA TGTGCCAGCTCATCCTCAGGGAACACTGAAGCTTTCTTT.

V gene TRBV20-1 combines with J gene TRBJ2-7; D remains unclear. Germline CDR1 reads DFQATT; CDR2 reads SNEGSKA (reference sequence). The CDR3 extends over 14 amino acids. Between the trimmed V and J ends, which lost 4 bases and 1 base, there was a span of 14 bases. DNA for the CDR3: TGCAGTGCTACGTTCTGGGGTGGTTCCTACGAGCAGTACTTC. Translated: CSATFWGGSYEQYF.

The genes are TRBV5-1 and TRBJ2-1; TRBD1 agrees at 11 bases. The V gene end was trimmed by 2 bases and the J gene end by 5 bases; junction bases not matched to a gene: 3. Germline-derived CDR1 and CDR2 are SGHRS and YFSETQ. CDR3 length: 15 residues. CDR3 residues: CASSFGTGGHNEQFF. DNA for the CDR3: TGCGCCAGCAGCTTCGGGACAGGGGGGCACAATGAGCAGTTCTTC.

In this sample, this clone turned up many times. The same CDR3 can be traced to other DNA sequences in this sample. The chain couples TRBV10-1 to TRBJ2-3; 7 bases are shared with TRBD1. In germline, CDR1 is WNHNN, CDR2 SYGVQD (reference sequence). V trimming: 3 bases; J trimming: 4 bases; junction bases outside the gene matches: 10. The CDR3 runs 16 residues. Here the CDR3 reads CASSDTGATGADTQYF. CDR3 nucleotides: TGCGCCAGCAGTGACACAGGGGCAACAGGCGCAGATACGCAGTATTTT.

This clone was counted at least ten times. A much larger clone differs from this one at a single base, so this may be a read error. Other DNA sequences in this specimen translate into the identical CDR3. The rearrangement uses TRBV27 and TRBJ1-5, with D perhaps matching TRBD1 (5 bases). This CDR3 is 14 amino acids long. CDR1 and CDR2 from the germline V gene are MNHEY and SMNVEV (reference sequence). V was shortened by 2 bases and J by 10 bases, with 15 bases between the two germline ends. The CDR3 region has the DNA TGTGCCAGCAGTTTAGGGGCGGGGACGGAACCCCAGCATTTT. Translated: CASSLGAGTEPQHF.

In its sample, this clone is medium-sized. The rearrangement uses TRBV6-5 and TRBJ2-1; D remains ambiguous. Germline CDR1 MNHEY, CDR2 SVGAGI. This CDR3 has 16 residues. V gave up 4 bases and J gave up 0 bases, with 13 bases separating them. The CDR3 loop reads CASSSPLTRSYNEQFF. The CDR3 DNA is TGTGCCAGCAGTTCCCCATTGACTCGCTCCTACAATGAGCAGTTCTTC.

This sequence joins TRBV2 and TRBJ1-2; possible D gene TRBD1, 6 bases. V was clipped by 2 bases and J by 9 bases, with 22 bases between them. Germline lookup yields CDR1 SNHLY and CDR2 FYNNEI. The CDR3 totals 16 residues. CDR3 amino acids: CASSERLDSPISCYTF. For the CDR3, the DNA is TGTGCCAGCAGTGAAAGGTTGGACAGCCCCATCTCTTGCTACACCTTC.

The rearrangement joins TRBV6-1 to TRBJ2-1; 16 bases fit TRBD2. Germline CDR1 is MNHNS and CDR2 is SASEGT. Unmatched junction bases numbered 12, after V lost 11 bases and J lost 8 bases. The CDR3 sequence is 16 residues long. The CDR3 nucleotides read TGTGCCGGGACTAGCGGGAGGGCCTCGGGGGATGATGAGCAGTTCTTC. Protein: CAGTSGRASGDDEQFF.

This clone is termed medium-sized. The chain is built from TRBV2 and TRBJ2-5; D is unclear. CDR3 length: 12 amino acids. The V gene's germline CDR1 is SNHLY and CDR2 FYNNEI. Trimming shortened V by 4 bases and J by 5 bases, and 8 bases separated the two germline ends. CDR3 residues: CASSGSRETQYF. The CDR3 DNA reads TGTGCCAGCAGTGGGTCCCGGGAGACCCAGTACTTC.

This clone was counted at least ten times. Other DNA sequences of this sample code for an identical CDR3. This chain connects TRBV12-3 or TRBV12-4 to TRBJ2-2, with D possibly matching TRBD2 (6 bases). The CDR3 is 16 amino acids. V dropped 5 bases and J dropped 0 bases, with 13 bases sitting between them. This CDR3 is CASSAGGRANTGELFF. The CDR3 nucleotides read TGTGCCAGCAGTGCCGGGGGACGGGCGAACACCGGGGAGCTGTTTTTT.

The genes are TRBV6-1 and TRBJ2-5; a weak D match, TRBD2 (5 bases). Germline V gene sequence: CDR1 MNHNS, CDR2 SASEGT. Trimming removed 5 bases from V and 4 bases from J, with 11 bases in between. This CDR3 region has 13 residues. The CDR3 nucleotides read TGTGCCAGCAGTACGATGGACTCAGAGACCCAGTACTTC. This encodes CASSTMDSETQYF.

J is TRBJ1-6 and V is TRBV27; D unresolved. The length of the CDR3 is 13 residues. Per the germline V gene, CDR1 is MNHEY and CDR2 is SMNVEV (reference sequence). Trimming shortened V by 7 bases and J by 7 bases, and 11 bases separated the two germline ends. CDR3 sequence reads: CASKGGLNSPLHF. The CDR3 bases are TGTGCCAGCAAGGGTGGCCTGAATTCACCCCTCCACTTT.

There are many counts of this clone. The V and J genes are TRBV7-8 and TRBJ2-1; 8 nucleotides agree with TRBD2. The CDR3 runs 15 residues. Germline V gene sequence: CDR1 SGHVS, CDR2 FQNEAQ. Trimming removed 2 bases from V and 6 bases from J; junction bases left unmatched: 6. The CDR3 DNA reads TGTGCCAGCAGCTTAACAGCGGGAGAAGGCAATGAGCAGTTCTTC. Protein: CASSLTAGEGNEQFF.

The sample holds a few counts of this clone. J is TRBJ2-7 and V is TRBV10-3; 11 bases are shared with TRBD1. V shed 10 bases and J 5 bases; nucleotides not matched to a gene: 13. This CDR3 contains 15 residues. Germline V lookup: CDR1 ENHRY, CDR2 SYGVKD. The CDR3 protein is CATLSGQGASDEQYF. The CDR3 coding sequence is TGTGCCACACTTTCCGGACAGGGGGCATCGGACGAGCAGTACTTC.

This chain uses TRBV5-8 with TRBJ2-5; TRBD2 aligns across 10 bases. With 2 bases clipped from V and 2 bases from J, the junction kept 3 bases outside the gene matches. Germline V gene lookup returns CDR1 SGHTS and CDR2 YDEGEE. CDR3 length: 15 residues. CDR3 in DNA: TGTGCCAGCAGCTTAGGACTAGCGGAGCAAGAGACCCAGTACTTC. It is translated as CASSLGLAEQETQYF.

This clone was seen many times. A single base separates this from a much larger clone, so it may be a read error. The genes are TRBV12-3 or TRBV12-4 and TRBJ2-3, with a weak D call TRBD2 (6 bases). CDR3 length: 13 residues. DNA for the CDR3: TGTGCCAGCGTGGGAGGAGACACAGATACGCAGTGTTTT. Its translation is CASVGGDTDTQCF.